The sequence of this T cell receptor (beta chain) was determined in a study of T-cell reconstitution after alpha-beta-depleted transplantation in children. This CDR3 has 11 residues. Per the germline V gene, CDR1 is SQVTM and CDR2 is ANQGSEA. The V end was cut by 8 bases, the J end by 6 bases, with 12 bases between. Construction of the TCRbeta library involved unique molecular identifiers. In TCRdb, the PCR reads were re-called with MiXCR into one record per CDR3 protein. The table lists more than 400,000 distinct CDR3 sequences, about an eighth of them singletons. The TCR originated in a female patient aged 2-9 years who had a stem cell transplant for aplastic anemia, so the T cells may come from the graft donor. V and J are TRBV29-1 and TRBJ2-3; D ambiguous. Specimen: PBMCs, mostly from graft donor cells, collected 180 days after TCRalphabeta/CD19-depleted stem cell transplant. The DNA of the CDR3 is TGCAGCATGATGGGCTTGGATACGCAGTATTTT. Its translation is CSMMGLDTQYF.